Many counts were recorded for the clone carrying this TCR beta chain. Amplification targeted TCR beta CDR3 regions from RNA transcripts. With the HTBI primer set, the TCR CDR3 went through a first round of RT-PCR. TCRdb independently ran MiXCR on the multiplex PCR reads; one entry per CDR3 protein. The sample comprises some 340,000 distinct CDR3 sequences, roughly 13% of which are singletons, and 34% rests with the top ten. The sample belongs to a study of T cells in Graves' hyperthyroidism and ophthalmopathy. V lost 6 bases to trimming and J lost 10 bases; unmatched junction nucleotides: 13. The CDR3 loop spans 15 amino acids. Germline V gives CDR1 MDHEN, CDR2 SYDVKM.

The J gene is TRBJ2-1, the V gene TRBV28; 9 bases align to TRBD2. The clonotype was recovered from a woman between 40 and 55 years old with Graves' ophthalmopathy. Sequencing input: blood. CDR3 DNA: TGTGCCAGCAGGATAATAGCGGGAGCCTCTTCGGAGCAGTTCTTC. As protein: CASRIIAGASSEQFF.